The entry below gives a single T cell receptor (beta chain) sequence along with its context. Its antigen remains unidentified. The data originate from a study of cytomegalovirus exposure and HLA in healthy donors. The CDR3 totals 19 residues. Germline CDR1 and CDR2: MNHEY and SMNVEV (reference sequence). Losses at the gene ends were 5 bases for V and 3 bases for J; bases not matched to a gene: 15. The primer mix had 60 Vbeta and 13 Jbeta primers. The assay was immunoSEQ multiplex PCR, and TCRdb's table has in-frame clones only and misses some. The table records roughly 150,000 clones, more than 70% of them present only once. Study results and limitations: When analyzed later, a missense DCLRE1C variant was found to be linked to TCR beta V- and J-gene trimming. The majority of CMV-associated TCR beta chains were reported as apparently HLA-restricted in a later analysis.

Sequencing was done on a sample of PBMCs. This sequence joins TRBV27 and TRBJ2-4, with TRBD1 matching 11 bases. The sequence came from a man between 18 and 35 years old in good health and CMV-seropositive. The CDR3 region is CASSKFRTGGLSGKNIQYF. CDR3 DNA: TGTGCCAGCAGTAAGTTCCGGACAGGGGGCCTCAGTGGCAAAAACATTCAGTACTTC.